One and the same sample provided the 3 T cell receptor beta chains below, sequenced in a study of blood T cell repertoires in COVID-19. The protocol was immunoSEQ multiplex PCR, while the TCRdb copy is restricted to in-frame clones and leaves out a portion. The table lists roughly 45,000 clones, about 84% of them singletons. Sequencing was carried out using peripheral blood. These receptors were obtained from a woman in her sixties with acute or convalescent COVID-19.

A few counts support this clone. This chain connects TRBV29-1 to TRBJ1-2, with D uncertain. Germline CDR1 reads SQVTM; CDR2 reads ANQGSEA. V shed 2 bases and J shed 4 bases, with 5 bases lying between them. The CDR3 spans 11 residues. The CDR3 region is CSVERSYGYTF. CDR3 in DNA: TGCAGCGTTGAACGGAGCTATGGCTACACCTTC. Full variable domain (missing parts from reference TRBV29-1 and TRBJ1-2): SAVISQKPSRDICQRGTSLTIQCQVDSQVTMMFWYRQQPGQSLTLIATANQGSEATYESGFVIDKFPISRPNLTFSTLTVSNMSPEDSSIYLCSVERSYGYTFGSGTRLTVV.

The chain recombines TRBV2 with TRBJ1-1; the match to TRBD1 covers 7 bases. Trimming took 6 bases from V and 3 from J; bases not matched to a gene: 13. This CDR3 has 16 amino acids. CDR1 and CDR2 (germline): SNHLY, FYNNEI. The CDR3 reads CASRYGTVNIHTEAFF. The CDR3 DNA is TGTGCCAGCAGGTACGGGACAGTCAATATTCACACTGAAGCTTTCTTT. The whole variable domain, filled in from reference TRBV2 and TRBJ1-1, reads EPEVTQTPSHQVTQMGQEVILRCVPISNHLYFYWYRQILGQKVEFLVSFYNNEISEKSEIFDDQFSVERPDGSNFTLKIRSTKLEDSAMYFCASRYGTVNIHTEAFFGQGTRLTVV.

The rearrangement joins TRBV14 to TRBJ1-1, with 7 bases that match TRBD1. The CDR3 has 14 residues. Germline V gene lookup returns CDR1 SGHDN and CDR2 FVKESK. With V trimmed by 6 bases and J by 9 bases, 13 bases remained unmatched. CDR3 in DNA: TGTGCCAGCAGACACGATTCCCAACAGGGGAAAGCTTTCTTT. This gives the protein CASRHDSQQGKAFF.